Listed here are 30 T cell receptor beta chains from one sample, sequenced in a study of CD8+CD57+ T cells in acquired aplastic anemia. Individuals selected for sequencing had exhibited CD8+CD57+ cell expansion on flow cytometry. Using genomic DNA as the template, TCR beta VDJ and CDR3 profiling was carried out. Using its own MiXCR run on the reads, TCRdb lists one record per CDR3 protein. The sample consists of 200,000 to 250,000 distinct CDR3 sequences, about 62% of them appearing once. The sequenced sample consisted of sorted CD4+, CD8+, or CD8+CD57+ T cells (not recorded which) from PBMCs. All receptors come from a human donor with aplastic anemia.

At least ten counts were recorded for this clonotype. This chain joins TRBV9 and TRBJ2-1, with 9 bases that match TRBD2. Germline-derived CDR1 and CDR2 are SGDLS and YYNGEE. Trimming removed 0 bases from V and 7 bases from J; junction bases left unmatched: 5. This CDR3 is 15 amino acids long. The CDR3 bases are TGTGCCAGCAGCGTAGAAGCGGGGGGCGTAAATGAGCAGTTCTTC. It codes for CASSVEAGGVNEQFF. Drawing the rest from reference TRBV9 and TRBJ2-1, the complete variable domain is DSGVTQTPKHLITATGQRVTLRCSPRSGDLSVYWYQQSLDQGLQFLIQYYNGEERAKGNILERFSAQQFPDLHSELNLSSLELGDSALYFCASSVEAGGVNEQFFGPGTRLTVL.

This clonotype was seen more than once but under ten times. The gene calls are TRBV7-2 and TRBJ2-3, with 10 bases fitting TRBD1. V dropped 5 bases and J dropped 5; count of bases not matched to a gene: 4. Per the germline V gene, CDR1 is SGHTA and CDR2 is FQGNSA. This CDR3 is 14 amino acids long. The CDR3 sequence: CASSIRDRGDTQYF. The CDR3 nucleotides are TGTGCCAGCAGCATCCGGGACAGGGGAGATACGCAGTATTTT.

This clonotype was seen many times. The CDR3 coding sequence is TGCGCCAGCAGCCAAGTAGTGGGGCGCAATGAGCAGTTCTTC. Its protein is CASSQVVGRNEQFF. The rearrangement links TRBV4-1 to TRBJ2-1; tentatively, D is TRBD1 (5 bases). Trimming removed 1 base from V and 6 bases from J, with 10 bases in between. Germline V gene lookup returns CDR1 MGHRA and CDR2 YSYEKL. The CDR3 has 14 amino acids.

The CDR3 is CAISPSAGRDNYGYTF. CDR3 DNA: TGTGCCATCAGTCCCTCCGCGGGAAGGGACAACTATGGCTACACCTTC. This sequence joins TRBV10-3 and TRBJ1-2, with a weak D call TRBD1 (5 bases). This CDR3 spans 16 amino acids. Germline V CDR1 and CDR2: ENHRY, SYGVKD. V lost 5 bases to trimming and J lost 2 bases, with 18 bases between them.

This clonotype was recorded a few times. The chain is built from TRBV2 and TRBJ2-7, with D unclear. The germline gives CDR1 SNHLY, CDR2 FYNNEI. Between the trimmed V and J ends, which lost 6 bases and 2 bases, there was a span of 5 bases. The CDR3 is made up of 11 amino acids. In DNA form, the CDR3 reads TGTGCCAGCAGGAACGCCTACGAGCAGTACTTC. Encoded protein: CASRNAYEQYF.

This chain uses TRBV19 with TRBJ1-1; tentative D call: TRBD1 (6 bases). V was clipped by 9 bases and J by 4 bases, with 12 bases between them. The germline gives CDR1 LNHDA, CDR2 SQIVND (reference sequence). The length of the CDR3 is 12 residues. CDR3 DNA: TGTGCCAGCCACCAAGGGGGCACTGAAGCTTTCTTT. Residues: CASHQGGTEAFF.

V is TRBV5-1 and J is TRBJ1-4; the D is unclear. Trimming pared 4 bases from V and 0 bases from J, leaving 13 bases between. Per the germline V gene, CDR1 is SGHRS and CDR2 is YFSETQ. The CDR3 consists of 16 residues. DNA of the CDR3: TGCGCCAGCAGCCCTGGGCCCGCAGCAACTAATGAAAAACTGTTTTTT. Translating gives CASSPGPAATNEKLFF. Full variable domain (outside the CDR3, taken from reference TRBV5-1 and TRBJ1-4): KAGVTQTPRYLIKTRGQQVTLSCSPISGHRSVSWYQQTPGQGLQFLFEYFSETQRNKGNFPGRFSGRQFSNSRSEMNVSTLELGDSALYLCASSPGPAATNEKLFFGSGTQLSVL.

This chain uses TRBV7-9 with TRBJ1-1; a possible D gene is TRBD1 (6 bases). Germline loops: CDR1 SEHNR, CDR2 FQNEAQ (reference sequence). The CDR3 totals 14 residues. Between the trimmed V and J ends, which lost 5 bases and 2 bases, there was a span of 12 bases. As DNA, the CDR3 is TGTGCCAGCAGCCCGCGACAGGTTAACACTGAAGCTTTCTTT. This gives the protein CASSPRQVNTEAFF.

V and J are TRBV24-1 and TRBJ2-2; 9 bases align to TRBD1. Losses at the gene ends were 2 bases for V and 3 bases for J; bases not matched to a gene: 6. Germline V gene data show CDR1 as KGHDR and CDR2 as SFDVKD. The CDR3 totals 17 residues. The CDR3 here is CATSDSDRGGDTGELFF. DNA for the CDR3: TGTGCCACCAGTGATTCGGACAGGGGAGGGGACACCGGGGAGCTGTTTTTT.

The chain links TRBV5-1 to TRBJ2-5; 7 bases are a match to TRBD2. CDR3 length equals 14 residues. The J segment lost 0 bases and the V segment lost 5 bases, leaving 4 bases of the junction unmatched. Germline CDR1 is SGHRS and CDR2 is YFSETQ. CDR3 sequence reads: CASRGTTNQETQYF. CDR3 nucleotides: TGCGCCAGCAGAGGGACTACCAACCAAGAGACCCAGTACTTC.

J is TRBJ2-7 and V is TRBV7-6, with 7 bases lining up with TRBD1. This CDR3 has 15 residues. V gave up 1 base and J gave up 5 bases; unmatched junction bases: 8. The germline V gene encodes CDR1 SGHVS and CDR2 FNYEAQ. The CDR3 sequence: CASSLEGAAGDEQYF. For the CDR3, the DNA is TGTGCCAGCAGCTTAGAGGGGGCTGCAGGGGACGAGCAGTACTTC.

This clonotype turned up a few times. The CDR3 nucleotides read TGCAGTGCTAGTGGGGGAGGGAAGACCCAGTACTTC. This encodes CSASGGGKTQYF. This rearrangement joins TRBV20-1 to TRBJ2-5; 7 bases align to TRBD2. The CDR3 covers 12 residues. J was trimmed by 6 bases and V by 3 bases; bases with no gene match: 4. CDR1 and CDR2 (germline): DFQATT, SNEGSKA (reference sequence).

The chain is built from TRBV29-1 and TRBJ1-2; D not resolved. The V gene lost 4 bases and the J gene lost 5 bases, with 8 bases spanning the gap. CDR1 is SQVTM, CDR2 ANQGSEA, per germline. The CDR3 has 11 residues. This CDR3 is CSVVEVYGYTF. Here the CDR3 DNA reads TGCAGCGTTGTAGAGGTTTATGGCTACACCTTC. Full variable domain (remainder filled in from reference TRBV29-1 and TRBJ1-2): SAVISQKPSRDICQRGTSLTIQCQVDSQVTMMFWYRQQPGQSLTLIATANQGSEATYESGFVIDKFPISRPNLTFSTLTVSNMSPEDSSIYLCSVVEVYGYTFGSGTRLTVV.

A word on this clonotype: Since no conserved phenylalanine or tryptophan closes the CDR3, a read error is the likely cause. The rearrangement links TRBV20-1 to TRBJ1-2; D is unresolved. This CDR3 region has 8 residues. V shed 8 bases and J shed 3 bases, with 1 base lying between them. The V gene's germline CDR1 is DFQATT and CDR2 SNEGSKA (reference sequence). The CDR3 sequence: CSHYGYTL. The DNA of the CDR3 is TGCAGTCACTATGGCTACACCCTC.

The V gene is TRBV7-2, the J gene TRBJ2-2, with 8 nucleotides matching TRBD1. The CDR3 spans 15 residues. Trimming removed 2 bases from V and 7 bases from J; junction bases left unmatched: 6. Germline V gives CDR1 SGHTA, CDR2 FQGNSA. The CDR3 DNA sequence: TGTGCCAGCAGCTTACCAGGGGGCAATGGCGGGGAGCTGTTTTTT. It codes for CASSLPGGNGGELFF.

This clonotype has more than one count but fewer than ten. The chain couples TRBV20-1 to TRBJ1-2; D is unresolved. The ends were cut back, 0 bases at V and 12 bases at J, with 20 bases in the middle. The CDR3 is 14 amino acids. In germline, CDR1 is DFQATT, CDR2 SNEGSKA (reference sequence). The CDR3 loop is CSARDPDWTSGNTF. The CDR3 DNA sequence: TGCAGTGCTAGAGACCCGGACTGGACCTCTGGAAACACCTTC.

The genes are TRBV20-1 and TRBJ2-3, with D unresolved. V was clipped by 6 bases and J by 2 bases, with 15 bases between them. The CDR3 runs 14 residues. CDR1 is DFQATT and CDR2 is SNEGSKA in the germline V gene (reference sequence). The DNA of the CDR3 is TGCAGTGCCCATGGGCAAGGAAACACAGATACGCAGTATTTT. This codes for CSAHGQGNTDTQYF.

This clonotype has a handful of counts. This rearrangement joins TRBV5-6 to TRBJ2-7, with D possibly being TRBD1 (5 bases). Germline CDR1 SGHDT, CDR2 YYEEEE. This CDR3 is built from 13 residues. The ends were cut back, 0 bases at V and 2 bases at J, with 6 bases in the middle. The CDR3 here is CASSLAGPYEQYF. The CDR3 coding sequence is TGTGCCAGCAGCTTGGCAGGGCCCTACGAGCAGTACTTC.

DNA for the CDR3: TGTGCCATCAGTGAGCCTGGAGCGAGCGGCACAGATACGCAGTATTTT. It is translated as CAISEPGASGTDTQYF. V is TRBV10-3 and J is TRBJ2-3, with D uncertain. V was cut by 2 bases and J by 1 base, with 13 bases left in between. This CDR3 comprises 16 residues. CDR1 is ENHRY, CDR2 SYGVKD, per germline.

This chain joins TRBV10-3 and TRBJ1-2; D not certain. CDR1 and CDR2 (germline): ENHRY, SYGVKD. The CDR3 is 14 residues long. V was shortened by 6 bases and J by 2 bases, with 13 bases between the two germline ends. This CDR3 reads CAIRLGPENYGYTF. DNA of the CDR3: TGTGCCATCAGGTTGGGCCCAGAAAACTATGGCTACACCTTC.

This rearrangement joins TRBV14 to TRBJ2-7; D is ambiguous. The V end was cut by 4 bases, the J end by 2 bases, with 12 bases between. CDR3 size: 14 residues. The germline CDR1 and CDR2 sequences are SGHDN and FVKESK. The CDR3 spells CASSLGTTTYEQYF. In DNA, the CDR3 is TGTGCCAGCAGCCTCGGTACTACGACCTACGAGCAGTACTTC. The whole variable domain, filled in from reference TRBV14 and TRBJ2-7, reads EAGVTQFPSHSVIEKGQTVTLRCDPISGHDNLYWYRRVMGKEIKFLLHFVKESKQDESGMPNNRFLAERTGGTYSTLKVQPAELEDSGVYFCASSLGTTTYEQYFGPGTRLTVT.

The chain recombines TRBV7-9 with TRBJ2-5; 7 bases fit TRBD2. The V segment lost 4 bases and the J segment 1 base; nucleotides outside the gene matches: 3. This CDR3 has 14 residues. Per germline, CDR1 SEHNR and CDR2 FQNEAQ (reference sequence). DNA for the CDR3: TGTGCCAGCAGCTCCGGGACTACCCAAGAGACCCAGTACTTC. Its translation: CASSSGTTQETQYF.

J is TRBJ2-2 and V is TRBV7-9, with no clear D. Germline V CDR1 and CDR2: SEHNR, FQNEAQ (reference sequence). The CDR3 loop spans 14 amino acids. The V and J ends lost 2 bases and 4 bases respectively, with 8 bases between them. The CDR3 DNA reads TGTGCCAGCAGCTTACCTAGGACCACCGGGGAGCTGTTTTTT. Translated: CASSLPRTTGELFF.

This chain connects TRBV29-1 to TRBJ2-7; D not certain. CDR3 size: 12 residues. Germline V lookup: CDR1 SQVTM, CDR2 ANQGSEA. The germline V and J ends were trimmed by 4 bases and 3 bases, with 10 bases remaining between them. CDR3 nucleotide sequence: TGCAGCGTTGCCACCCAAATCTACGAGCAGTACTTC. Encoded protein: CSVATQIYEQYF.

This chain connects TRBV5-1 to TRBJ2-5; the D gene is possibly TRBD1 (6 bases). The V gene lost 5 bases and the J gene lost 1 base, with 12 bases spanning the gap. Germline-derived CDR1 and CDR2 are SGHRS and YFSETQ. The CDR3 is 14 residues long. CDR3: CASRRGQSQETQYF. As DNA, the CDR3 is TGCGCCAGCAGACGCGGACAGAGCCAAGAGACCCAGTACTTC. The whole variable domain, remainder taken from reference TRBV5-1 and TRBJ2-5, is KAGVTQTPRYLIKTRGQQVTLSCSPISGHRSVSWYQQTPGQGLQFLFEYFSETQRNKGNFPGRFSGRQFSNSRSEMNVSTLELGDSALYLCASRRGQSQETQYFGPGTRLLVL.

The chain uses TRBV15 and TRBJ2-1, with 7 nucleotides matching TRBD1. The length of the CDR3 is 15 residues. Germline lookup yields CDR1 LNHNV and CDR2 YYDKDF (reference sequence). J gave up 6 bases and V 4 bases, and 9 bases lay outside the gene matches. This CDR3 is CATSKVTGVANEQFF. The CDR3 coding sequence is TGTGCCACCAGCAAGGTTACAGGGGTCGCCAATGAGCAGTTCTTC.

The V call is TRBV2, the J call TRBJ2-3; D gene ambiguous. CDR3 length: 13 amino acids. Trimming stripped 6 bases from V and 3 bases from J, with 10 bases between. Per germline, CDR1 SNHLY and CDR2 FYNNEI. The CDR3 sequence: CASSLRPTDTQYF. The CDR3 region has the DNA TGTGCCAGCAGCTTAAGACCAACAGATACGCAGTATTTT. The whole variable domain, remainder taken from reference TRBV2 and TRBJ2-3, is EPEVTQTPSHQVTQMGQEVILRCVPISNHLYFYWYRQILGQKVEFLVSFYNNEISEKSEIFDDQFSVERPDGSNFTLKIRSTKLEDSAMYFCASSLRPTDTQYFGPGTRLTVL.

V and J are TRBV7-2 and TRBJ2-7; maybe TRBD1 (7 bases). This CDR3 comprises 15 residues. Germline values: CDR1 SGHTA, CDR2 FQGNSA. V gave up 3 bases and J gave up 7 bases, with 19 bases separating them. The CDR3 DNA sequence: TGTGCCAGCAGCTTTGGAGGGGGCCCTCGTTTGGAGCAGTACTTC. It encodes CASSFGGGPRLEQYF.

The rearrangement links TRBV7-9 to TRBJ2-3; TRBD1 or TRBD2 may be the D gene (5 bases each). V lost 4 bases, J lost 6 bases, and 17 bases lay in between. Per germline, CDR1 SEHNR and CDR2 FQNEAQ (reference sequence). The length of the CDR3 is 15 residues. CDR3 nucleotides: TGTGCCAGCAGCTCCTGGGCGGTTTGGGGGGATACGCAGTATTTT. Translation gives CASSSWAVWGDTQYF.

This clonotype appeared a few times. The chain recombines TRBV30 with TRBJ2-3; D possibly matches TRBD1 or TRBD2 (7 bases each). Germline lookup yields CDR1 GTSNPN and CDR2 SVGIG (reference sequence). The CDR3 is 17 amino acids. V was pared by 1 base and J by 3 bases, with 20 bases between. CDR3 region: CAWSGRGESGVTDTQYF. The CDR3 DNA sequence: TGTGCCTGGAGTGGCAGGGGGGAAAGCGGGGTAACAGATACGCAGTATTTT.